Described below is a single T cell receptor (beta chain) sequence and its context. What antigen it recognizes has not been identified. No qualities accompany the bases; no much larger clone lies one base away. The data were taken from a study of control samples from healthy donors and cancer patients (dated by TCRdb to 2018 to 2021). Library prep was done by the immunoSEQ multiplex PCR assay. TCRdb provides this immuneACCESS table in a form limited to in-frame rearrangements. Some clones are lacking; in checked studies, under half of them reflect an unresolved V gene, and why the rest are absent is not known. This sample comprises approximately 150,000 clones, 94% of them detected only once. About an eighth of the sample is in the top ten clones. CDR1 and CDR2 (MGHRA, YSYEKL) derive from the germline V gene. For this chain, trimming is 2 bases at the V end and 5 bases at the J end, and the number of junction bases without a gene match is 11. Its CDR3 holds 18 amino acids, cysteine through phenylalanine. CDR3 DNA only is kept here, 54 bases in frame from base 1.

The V and J genes are TRBV4-1 and TRBJ2-1; a stretch of 11 junction bases matches TRBD2. The receptor's source is a man in his forties in good health. The sample was blood. The CDR3 protein sequence reads: CASSQFGVAGGDNNEQFF. The sequence in DNA is TGCGCCAGCAGCCAATTTGGAGTAGCGGGAGGGGATAACAATGAGCAGTTCTTC.